These 21 T cell receptor beta chains were all obtained from the same sample, sequenced in a study of control samples from healthy donors and cancer patients. Clones were sequenced by immunoSEQ multiplex PCR, and TCRdb holds only the in-frame ones, with some missing. The sample lists about 49,000 clones; 65% to 90% were seen once. Material for sequencing was PBMCs. Receptor source: a woman aged 45-65 years with lung cancer.

The chain uses TRBV24-1 and TRBJ2-3, with TRBD1 matching 10 bases. The CDR3 is 16 amino acids. J was trimmed by 5 bases and V by 2 bases; bases with no gene match: 6. Germline V CDR1 and CDR2: KGHDR, SFDVKD. CDR3 in amino acids: CATSDSGTGDKDTQYF. The CDR3 DNA reads as TGTGCCACCAGTGATTCCGGGACAGGGGATAAAGATACGCAGTATTTT.

The sample holds a few counts of this clone. V usage is TRBV24-1 and J usage is TRBJ1-2; 7 bases map to TRBD1. This CDR3 spans 14 amino acids. Unmatched junction bases numbered 5, after V lost 3 bases and J lost 5 bases. Germline lookup yields CDR1 KGHDR and CDR2 SFDVKD. Here the CDR3 reads CATSDRDRAYGYTF. CDR3 bases: TGTGCCACCAGTGATCGCGACAGGGCATATGGCTACACCTTC.

The chain combines TRBV24-1 with TRBJ1-2, with unresolved D. The CDR3 contains 16 residues. Germline values: CDR1 KGHDR, CDR2 SFDVKD. V dropped 3 bases and J dropped 6 bases, with 19 bases sitting between them. CDR3 protein: CATSDHKRPSSDGYTF. CDR3 nucleotides: TGTGCCACCAGTGATCACAAACGCCCGAGTAGCGATGGCTACACCTTC.

The V gene is TRBV4-1, the J gene TRBJ1-2; D gene unclear. The germline V gene has CDR1 MGHRA and CDR2 YSYEKL. CDR3 length: 14 residues. V shed 0 bases and J shed 4 bases, with 9 bases lying between them. This chain's CDR3 is CASSQDLGFYGYTF. The DNA of the CDR3 is TGCGCCAGCAGCCAAGATCTAGGTTTCTATGGCTACACCTTC.

The chain is built from TRBV7-9 and TRBJ2-7; D is undetermined. Trimming stripped 0 bases from V and 5 bases from J, with 11 bases between. The CDR3 is 14 residues long. Germline assignment: CDR1 SEHNR and CDR2 FQNEAQ (reference sequence). CDR3 sequence reads: CASSLASQGNEQYF. CDR3 DNA sequence: TGTGCCAGCAGCTTAGCCAGTCAAGGCAACGAGCAGTACTTC.

This chain connects TRBV6-5 to TRBJ1-5; possibly TRBD1 for D (5 bases). CDR3 length: 14 amino acids. The ends were cut back, 6 bases at V and 7 bases at J, with 16 bases in the middle. Germline CDR1 MNHEY, CDR2 SVGAGI. The CDR3 bases are TGTGCCAGCAGCGTCGGTCAGGGAGGCCAGCCCCAGCATTTT. Its protein is CASSVGQGGQPQHF.

V and J are TRBV28 and TRBJ1-2, with D perhaps matching TRBD1 (6 bases). The CDR3 is 14 amino acids. Germline CDR1 MDHEN, CDR2 SYDVKM. V lost 6 bases and J 6 bases, leaving 17 bases between the germline ends. The CDR3 coding sequence is TGTGCCAGCAGAGGGGGGAATCGAGAGAATGGCTACACCTTC. As protein: CASRGGNRENGYTF.

This clone was recorded only once. The chain joins TRBV4-3 to TRBJ1-1, with D possibly matching TRBD1 (5 bases). The CDR3 spans 13 residues. From germline, CDR1 is LGHNA and CDR2 YSLEER. Trimming took 1 base from V and 7 from J, leaving 10 bases between them. CDR3 loop: CASSQGNRREAFF. CDR3 DNA sequence: TGCGCCAGCAGCCAAGGGAACAGGCGTGAAGCTTTCTTT.

The chain uses TRBV11-1 and TRBJ1-1; possible D gene TRBD1, 5 bases. This CDR3 is built from 14 residues. V lost 4 bases to trimming and J lost 5 bases, with 14 bases between them. Germline CDR1 is SGHAT and CDR2 is FQDESV (reference sequence). The CDR3 loop is CASSSLPRVTEAFF. The CDR3 DNA is TGTGCCAGCAGCTCACTCCCCAGGGTGACTGAAGCTTTCTTT. The variable domain in full, completed from reference TRBV11-1 and TRBJ1-1, reads EAEVAQSPRYKITEKSQAVAFWCDPISGHATLYWYRQILGQGPELLVQFQDESVVDDSQLPKDRFSAERLKGVDSTLKIQPAELGDSAMYLCASSSLPRVTEAFFGQGTRLTVV.

This clone was counted once. This chain joins TRBV10-3 and TRBJ1-1; 11 nucleotides agree with TRBD1. The V gene's germline CDR1 is ENHRY and CDR2 SYGVKD. The V gene end was trimmed by 2 bases and the J gene end by 5 bases; junction bases not matched to a gene: 7. CDR3 length: 16 amino acids. The CDR3 reads CAISERGGTGGTEAFF. CDR3 sequence (DNA): TGTGCCATCAGTGAGCGCGGAGGGACAGGGGGGACTGAAGCTTTCTTT.

V gene TRBV11-3 combines with J gene TRBJ1-1; D unclear. Germline V lookup: CDR1 SGHNT, CDR2 YENEEA. The CDR3 loop spans 16 amino acids. V was shortened by 0 bases and J by 1 base, with 12 bases between the two germline ends. The CDR3 is CASSLEGWVGNTEAFF. CDR3 DNA sequence: TGTGCCAGCAGCTTAGAGGGCTGGGTAGGGAACACTGAAGCTTTCTTT.

The rearrangement links TRBV6-6 to TRBJ2-2; 8 bases line up with TRBD1. The CDR3 covers 15 residues. Looked up from germline, CDR1 is MNHNY and CDR2 is SVGAGI (reference sequence). V lost 4 bases and J lost 6; bases outside the gene matches: 7. This CDR3 is CASSSQDRDAGELFF. The DNA of the CDR3 is TGTGCCAGCAGTTCCCAGGACAGGGACGCCGGGGAGCTGTTTTTT.

This chain links TRBV19 with TRBJ2-1; D might be TRBD2 (7 bases). The germline gives CDR1 LNHDA, CDR2 SQIVND (reference sequence). This CDR3 has 14 amino acids. V lost 3 bases and J 8 bases, leaving 14 bases between the germline ends. CDR3 region: CASSIPSGGYEQFF. CDR3 nucleotide sequence: TGTGCCAGTAGTATTCCCTCGGGGGGCTATGAGCAGTTCTTC.

A few counts support this clone. For the CDR3, the DNA is TGTGCCAGCAGTTCTCCCCGCGGGACCCTTGGCTACGAGCAGTACTTC. Amino acids: CASSSPRGTLGYEQYF. The chain links TRBV28 to TRBJ2-7; possible D gene TRBD2, 6 bases. The CDR3 length is 16 residues. Trimming took 4 bases from V and 3 from J, leaving 19 bases between them. Germline assignment: CDR1 MDHEN and CDR2 SYDVKM.

V usage is TRBV6-2 or TRBV6-3 and J usage is TRBJ2-3; TRBD2 aligns across 9 bases. CDR1 MNHEY and CDR2 SVGEGT come from the germline V gene. The V gene end was trimmed by 5 bases and the J gene end by 1 base; junction bases not matched to a gene: 7. CDR3 size: 16 residues. In DNA, the CDR3 is TGTGCCAGCAGTCGTAGCGGGGGAACCCGCACAGATACGCAGTATTTT. Its translation is CASSRSGGTRTDTQYF.

The J gene is TRBJ1-2, the V gene TRBV6-4; no definite D call. Germline-derived CDR1 and CDR2 are MRHNA and SNTAGT. The CDR3 has 13 residues. V was pared by 6 bases and J by 7 bases, with 15 bases between. The CDR3 coding sequence is TGTGCCAGCAGCGCCCTCGAGGGAACTGGCTACACCTTC. As protein: CASSALEGTGYTF.

This rearrangement joins TRBV9 to TRBJ1-5; TRBD1 might be the D (5 bases). The germline V gene has CDR1 SGDLS and CDR2 YYNGEE. CDR3 length equals 15 residues. Trimming cost V 4 bases and J 5 bases, with 16 bases left between them. In DNA form, the CDR3 reads TGTGCCAGCAGCTTGATGGGGGAGGCTCATCAGCCCCAGCATTTT. It specifies CASSLMGEAHQPQHF. The variable domain in full, with the rest retrieved from reference TRBV9 and TRBJ1-5, is DSGVTQTPKHLITATGQRVTLRCSPRSGDLSVYWYQQSLDQGLQFLIQYYNGEERAKGNILERFSAQQFPDLHSELNLSSLELGDSALYFCASSLMGEAHQPQHFGDGTRLSIL.

V and J are TRBV10-2 and TRBJ1-6; a weak D match, TRBD1 (6 bases). CDR1 and CDR2 from the germline V gene are WSHSY and SAAADI. This CDR3 has 14 residues. Trimming left V 4 bases short and J 9 bases short, with 13 bases between. The CDR3 here is CASSVDSNRSPLHF. Here the CDR3 DNA reads TGCGCCAGCAGTGTGGACAGCAATCGTTCACCCCTCCACTTT.

This clone was found once. The chain combines TRBV28 with TRBJ2-5; TRBD2 is a possible D gene (6 bases). CDR1 and CDR2 (germline): MDHEN, SYDVKM. This CDR3 has 15 amino acids. V was clipped by 2 bases and J by 5 bases, with 15 bases between them. Here the CDR3 reads CASSLGLDAGETQYF. CDR3 nucleotide sequence: TGTGCCAGCAGTTTAGGTCTCGATGCGGGGGAGACCCAGTACTTC. The full variable domain, in which reference TRBV28 and TRBJ2-5 provide the parts outside the CDR3, is DVKVTQSSRYLVKRTGEKVFLECVQDMDHENMFWYRQDPGLGLRLIYFSYDVKMKEKGDIPEGYSVSREKKERFSLILESASTNQTSMYLCASSLGLDAGETQYFGPGTRLLVL.

The V and J genes are TRBV7-8 and TRBJ1-1; TRBD1 agrees at 7 bases. This CDR3 has 16 amino acids. The germline gives CDR1 SGHVS, CDR2 FQNEAQ. Trimming cost V 5 bases and J 4 bases; bases outside gene matches: 13. CDR3 region: CASSERTGGGSTEAFF. CDR3 nucleotides: TGTGCCAGCAGCGAAAGGACAGGTGGGGGGAGCACTGAAGCTTTCTTT.

V is TRBV25-1 and J is TRBJ1-2, with D unresolved. The V end lost 1 base, the J end lost 5 bases, and 14 bases lay between the germline ends. Germline lookup yields CDR1 MGHDK and CDR2 SYGVNS. The CDR3 extends over 15 amino acids. CDR3 residues: CASSEWTGYTYGYTF. For the CDR3, the DNA is TGTGCCAGCAGTGAATGGACGGGCTATACGTATGGCTACACCTTC.